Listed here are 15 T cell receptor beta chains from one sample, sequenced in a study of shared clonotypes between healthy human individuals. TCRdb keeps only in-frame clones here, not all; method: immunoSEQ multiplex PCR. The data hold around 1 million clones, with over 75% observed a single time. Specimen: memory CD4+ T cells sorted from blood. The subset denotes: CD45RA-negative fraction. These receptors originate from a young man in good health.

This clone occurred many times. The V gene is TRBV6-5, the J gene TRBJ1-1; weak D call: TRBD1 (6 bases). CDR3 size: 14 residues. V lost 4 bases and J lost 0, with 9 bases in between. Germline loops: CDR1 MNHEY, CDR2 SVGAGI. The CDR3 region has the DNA TGTGCCAGCAGTTTTCAGGGGTTGAACACTGAAGCTTTCTTT. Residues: CASSFQGLNTEAFF.

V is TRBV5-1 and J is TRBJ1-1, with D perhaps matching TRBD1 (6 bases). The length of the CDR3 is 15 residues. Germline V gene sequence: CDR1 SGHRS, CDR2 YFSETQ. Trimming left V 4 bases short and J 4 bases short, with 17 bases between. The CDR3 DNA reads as TGCGCCAGCAGCGGGTCAGGGGCATCGGCCACTGAAGCTTTCTTT. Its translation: CASSGSGASATEAFF.

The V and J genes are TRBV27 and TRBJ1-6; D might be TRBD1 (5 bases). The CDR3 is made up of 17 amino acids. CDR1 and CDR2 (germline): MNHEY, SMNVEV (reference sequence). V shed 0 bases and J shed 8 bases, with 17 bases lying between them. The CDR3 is CASSLSSRRGSYSPLHF. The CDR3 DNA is TGTGCCAGCAGTTTATCGAGTCGGCGGGGCTCCTATTCACCCCTCCACTTT.

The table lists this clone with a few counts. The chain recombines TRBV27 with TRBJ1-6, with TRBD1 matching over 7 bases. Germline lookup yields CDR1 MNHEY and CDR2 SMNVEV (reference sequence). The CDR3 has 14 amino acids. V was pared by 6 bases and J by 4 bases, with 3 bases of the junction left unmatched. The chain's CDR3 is CASRDRTYNSPLHF. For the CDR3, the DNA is TGTGCCAGCAGGGACAGGACTTATAATTCACCCCTCCACTTT.

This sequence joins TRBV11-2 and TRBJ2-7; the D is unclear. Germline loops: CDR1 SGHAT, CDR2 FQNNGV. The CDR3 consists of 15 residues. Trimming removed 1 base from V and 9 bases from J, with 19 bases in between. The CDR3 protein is CASSLGIGLEPRQYF. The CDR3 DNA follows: TGTGCCAGCAGCTTAGGAATAGGGCTCGAACCAAGGCAGTACTTC.

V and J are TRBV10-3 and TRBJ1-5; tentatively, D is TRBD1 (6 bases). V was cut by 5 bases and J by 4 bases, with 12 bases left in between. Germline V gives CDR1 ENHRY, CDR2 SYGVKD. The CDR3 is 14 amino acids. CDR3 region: CAISTQGMNQPQHF. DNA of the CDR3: TGTGCCATCAGTACACAGGGAATGAATCAGCCCCAGCATTTT.

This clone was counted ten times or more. In nucleotides, the CDR3 is TGTGCCAGCAGCTCAAATGAAGGGGGCTATAATTCACCCCTCCACTTT. Protein product: CASSSNEGGYNSPLHF. The chain combines TRBV7-2 with TRBJ1-6; TRBD1 is a possible D gene (6 bases). The CDR3 length is 16 residues. The germline gives CDR1 SGHTA, CDR2 FQGNSA. Trimming took 4 bases from V and 3 from J, leaving 13 bases between them.

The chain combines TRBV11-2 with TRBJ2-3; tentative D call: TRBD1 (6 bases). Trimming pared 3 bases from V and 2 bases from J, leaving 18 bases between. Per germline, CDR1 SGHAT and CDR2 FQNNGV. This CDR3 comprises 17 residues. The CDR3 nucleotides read TGTGCCAGCAGCTTCTCCTTAGGGGGTTTCGACACAGATACGCAGTATTTT. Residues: CASSFSLGGFDTDTQYF. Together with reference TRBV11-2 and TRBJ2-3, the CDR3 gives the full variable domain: EAGVAQSPRYKIIEKRQSVAFWCNPISGHATLYWYQQILGQGPKLLIQFQNNGVVDDSQLPKDRFSAERLKGVDSTLKIQPAKLEDSAVYLCASSFSLGGFDTDTQYFGPGTRLTVL.

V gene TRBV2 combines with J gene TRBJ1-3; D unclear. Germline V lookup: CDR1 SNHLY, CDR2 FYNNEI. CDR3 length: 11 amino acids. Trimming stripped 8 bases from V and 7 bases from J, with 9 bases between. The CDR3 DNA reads TGTGCCAGCGGAATTCAGAACACCATATATTTT. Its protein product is CASGIQNTIYF.

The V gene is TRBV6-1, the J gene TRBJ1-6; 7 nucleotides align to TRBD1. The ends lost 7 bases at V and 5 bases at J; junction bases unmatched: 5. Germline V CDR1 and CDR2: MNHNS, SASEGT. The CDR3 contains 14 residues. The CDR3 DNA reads TGTGCCAGCATTCGCGGGACAGATAATTCACCCCTCCACTTT. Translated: CASIRGTDNSPLHF.

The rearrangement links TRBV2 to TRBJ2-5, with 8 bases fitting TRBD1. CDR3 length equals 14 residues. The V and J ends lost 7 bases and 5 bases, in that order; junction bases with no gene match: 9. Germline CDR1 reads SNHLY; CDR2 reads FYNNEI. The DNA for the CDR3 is TGTGCCAGCACGGGGCAGGGGGCCAGGGAGACCCAGTACTTC. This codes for CASTGQGARETQYF.

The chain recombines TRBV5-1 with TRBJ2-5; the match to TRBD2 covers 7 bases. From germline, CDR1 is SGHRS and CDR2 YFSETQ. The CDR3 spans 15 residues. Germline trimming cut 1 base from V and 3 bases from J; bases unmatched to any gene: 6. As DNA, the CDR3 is TGCGCCAGCAGCTTGCGGCTAGCGGCAGAAGAGACCCAGTACTTC. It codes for CASSLRLAAEETQYF.

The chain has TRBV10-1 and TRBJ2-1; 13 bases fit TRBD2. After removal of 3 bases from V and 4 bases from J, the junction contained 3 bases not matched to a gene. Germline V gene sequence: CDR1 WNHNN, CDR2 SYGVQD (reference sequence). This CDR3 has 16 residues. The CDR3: CASSDTSGGAYNEQFF. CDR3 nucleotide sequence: TGCGCCAGCAGTGACACTAGCGGGGGGGCTTACAATGAGCAGTTCTTC.

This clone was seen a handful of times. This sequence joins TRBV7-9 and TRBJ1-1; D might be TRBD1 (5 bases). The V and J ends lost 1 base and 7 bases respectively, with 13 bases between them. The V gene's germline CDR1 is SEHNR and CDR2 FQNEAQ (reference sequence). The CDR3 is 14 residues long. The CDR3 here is CASSLEDTMSEAFF. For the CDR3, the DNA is TGTGCCAGCAGCTTAGAGGACACAATGAGTGAAGCTTTCTTT. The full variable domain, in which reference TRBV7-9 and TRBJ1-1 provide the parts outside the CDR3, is DTGVSQNPRHKITKRGQNVTFRCDPISEHNRLYWYRQTLGQGPEFLTYFQNEAQLEKSRLLSDRFSAERPKGSFSTLEIQRTEQGDSAMYLCASSLEDTMSEAFFGQGTRLTVV.

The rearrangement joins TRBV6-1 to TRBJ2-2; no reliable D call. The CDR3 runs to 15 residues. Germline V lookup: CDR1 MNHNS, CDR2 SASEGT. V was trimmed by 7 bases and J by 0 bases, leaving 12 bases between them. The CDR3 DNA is TGTGCCAGCACTACCATGGGCACGAACACCGGGGAGCTGTTTTTT. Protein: CASTTMGTNTGELFF.